These T cell receptor beta chains were read from a single sample in a study of shared clonotypes between healthy human individuals. Sequenced by immunoSEQ multiplex PCR; TCRdb stores in-frame clones only, minus some. The sample holds some 2,000,000 clones, nearly 97% seen once. The specimen was naive CD4+ T cells sorted from blood. The origin of the receptors is a man aged 18 to 30 in good health. Both conserved end residues are part of each CDR3. Fields, in order: V gene, J gene, CDR3 protein.

v_gene: TRBV28
j_gene: TRBJ2-7
CDR3aa: CASGQPYEQYF

v_gene: TRBV19
j_gene: TRBJ1-5
CDR3aa: CASSPRTQGFGQPQHF

v_gene: TRBV7-9
j_gene: TRBJ2-1
CDR3aa: CASSAPGQGGVSSYNEQFF

v_gene: TRBV4-1
j_gene: TRBJ2-1
CDR3aa: CASSQDGTSGRVSQFF

v_gene: TRBV29-1
j_gene: TRBJ2-7
CDR3aa: CSVGPRQGSYEQYF

v_gene: TRBV9
j_gene: TRBJ2-7
CDR3aa: CASSATATEYEQYF

v_gene: TRBV10-3
j_gene: TRBJ2-5
CDR3aa: CAISETGQETQYF

v_gene: TRBV15
j_gene: TRBJ1-2
CDR3aa: CATSADRASFYGYTF

v_gene: TRBV7-9
j_gene: TRBJ2-3
CDR3aa: CASSSKAGLRTDTQYF

v_gene: TRBV6-1
j_gene: TRBJ2-5
CDR3aa: CASSEAGPGVSETQYF

v_gene: TRBV5-4
j_gene: TRBJ2-7
CDR3aa: CASSLGAVLSYEQYF

v_gene: TRBV18
j_gene: TRBJ2-5
CDR3aa: CASSPGSPRETQYF

v_gene: TRBV7-7
j_gene: TRBJ2-5
CDR3aa: CASSSGQPGQETQYF

v_gene: TRBV5-4
j_gene: TRBJ2-1
CDR3aa: CASRGSSQLPYNEQFF

v_gene: TRBV9
j_gene: TRBJ1-1
CDR3aa: CASSVEGPGTEAFF

v_gene: TRBV6-6
j_gene: TRBJ1-1
CDR3aa: CASRREGQGLAFF

v_gene: TRBV7-8
j_gene: TRBJ2-3
CDR3aa: CASSLQSGRTDTQYF

v_gene: TRBV5-4
j_gene: TRBJ2-4
CDR3aa: CASSLWGTLAKNIQYF

v_gene: TRBV5-4
j_gene: TRBJ2-1
CDR3aa: CASSTGPHNEQFF

v_gene: TRBV10-2
j_gene: TRBJ2-2
CDR3aa: CASRRPITGELFF

v_gene: TRBV5-8
j_gene: TRBJ2-1
CDR3aa: CASSLAGLAGGEQFF

v_gene: TRBV5-1
j_gene: TRBJ1-1
CDR3aa: CASSLNLGPNTEAFF

v_gene: TRBV2
j_gene: TRBJ1-1
CDR3aa: CAGRDGRNTEAFF

v_gene: TRBV6-1
j_gene: TRBJ2-5
CDR3aa: CASKTWETQYF

v_gene: TRBV9
j_gene: TRBJ2-3
CDR3aa: CASSAWGGGTDTQYF

v_gene: TRBV28
j_gene: TRBJ1-5
CDR3aa: CASSFAGFYSQQPQHF

v_gene: TRBV4-1
j_gene: TRBJ1-3
CDR3aa: CASSQGKGSTVYKNTIYF

v_gene: TRBV7-9
j_gene: TRBJ1-2
CDR3aa: CASSLVGYGYTF

v_gene: TRBV29-1
j_gene: TRBJ1-2
CDR3aa: CSVEPPSNYGYTF

v_gene: TRBV6-1
j_gene: TRBJ2-5
CDR3aa: CASSIPGAETQYF

v_gene: TRBV2
j_gene: TRBJ2-7
CDR3aa: CASSVGRGYEQYF

v_gene: TRBV30
j_gene: TRBJ1-3
CDR3aa: CAWMGDGNTIYF

v_gene: TRBV4-1
j_gene: TRBJ2-1
CDR3aa: CASSLEGARGGNEQFF

v_gene: TRBV19
j_gene: TRBJ2-3
CDR3aa: CASSRGTGGSTDTQYF

v_gene: TRBV1
j_gene: TRBJ2-7
CDR3aa: CTSSRGSEREGPSYEQYF

v_gene: TRBV7-9
j_gene: TRBJ1-2
CDR3aa: CASSSTVTYGYTF

v_gene: TRBV19
j_gene: TRBJ2-1
CDR3aa: CATIGRAAPFSRDEQFF

v_gene: TRBV4-3
j_gene: TRBJ2-7
CDR3aa: CASSQVPTSGYEQYF

v_gene: TRBV5-6
j_gene: TRBJ2-1
CDR3aa: CASSLWRDRGGYNEQFF

v_gene: TRBV18
j_gene: TRBJ1-1
CDR3aa: CASSPGTGNTEAFF

v_gene: TRBV4-3
j_gene: TRBJ1-6
CDR3aa: CASSQERSRGNSPLHF

v_gene: TRBV4-2
j_gene: TRBJ2-1
CDR3aa: CASSQTGTGPNEQFF

v_gene: TRBV19
j_gene: TRBJ1-1
CDR3aa: CASSTGMNTEAFF

v_gene: TRBV27
j_gene: TRBJ1-6
CDR3aa: CASSSGQGYNSPLHF

v_gene: TRBV7-9
j_gene: TRBJ2-1
CDR3aa: CASSLFGGSDEQFF

v_gene: TRBV5-1
j_gene: TRBJ1-3
CDR3aa: CASSLDLGASGNTIYF

v_gene: TRBV2
j_gene: TRBJ2-1
CDR3aa: CASSSSGRAFDEQFF

v_gene: TRBV18
j_gene: TRBJ2-5
CDR3aa: CASSRRGGETQYF

v_gene: TRBV6-5
j_gene: TRBJ1-2
CDR3aa: CASTQGAGGYTF

v_gene: TRBV4-1
j_gene: TRBJ1-2
CDR3aa: CASSQQGNFLMSYGYTF

v_gene: TRBV7-2
j_gene: TRBJ1-4
CDR3aa: CASSQGGREKLFF

v_gene: TRBV7-2
j_gene: TRBJ2-7
CDR3aa: CASSLAPDSSYEQYF

v_gene: TRBV5-1
j_gene: TRBJ1-2
CDR3aa: CASSLAGQGDYGYTF

v_gene: TRBV18
j_gene: TRBJ1-4
CDR3aa: CASSPPRGNSGNEKLFF

v_gene: TRBV2
j_gene: TRBJ2-5
CDR3aa: CASLAGVGLGETQYF

v_gene: TRBV5-1
j_gene: TRBJ1-5
CDR3aa: CASSSGNSNQPQHF

v_gene: TRBV2
j_gene: TRBJ1-5
CDR3aa: CASSERLNSNQPQHF

v_gene: TRBV6-5
j_gene: TRBJ1-2
CDR3aa: CASTTGTSYGYTF

v_gene: TRBV11-3
j_gene: TRBJ2-2
CDR3aa: CASSPRPASGGTGELFF

v_gene: TRBV18
j_gene: TRBJ2-4
CDR3aa: CASSPQAGGNIQYF